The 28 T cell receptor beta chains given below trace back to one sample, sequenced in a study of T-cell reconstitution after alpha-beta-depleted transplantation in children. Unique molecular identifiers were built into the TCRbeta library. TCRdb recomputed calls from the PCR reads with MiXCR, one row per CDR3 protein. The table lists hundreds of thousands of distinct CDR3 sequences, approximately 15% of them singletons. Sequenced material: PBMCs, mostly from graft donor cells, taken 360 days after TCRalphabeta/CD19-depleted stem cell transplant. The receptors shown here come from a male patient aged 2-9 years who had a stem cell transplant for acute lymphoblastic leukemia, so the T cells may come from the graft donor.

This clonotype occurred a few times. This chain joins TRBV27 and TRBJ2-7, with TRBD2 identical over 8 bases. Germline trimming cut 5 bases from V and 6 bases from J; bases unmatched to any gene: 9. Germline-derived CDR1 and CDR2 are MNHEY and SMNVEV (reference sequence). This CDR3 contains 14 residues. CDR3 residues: CASSLQRGQGEQYF. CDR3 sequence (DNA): TGTGCCAGCAGTCTGCAGCGGGGGCAGGGCGAGCAGTACTTC.

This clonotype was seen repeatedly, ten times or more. The CDR3 region has the DNA TGTGCCAGCAGTCGGGACATCGAGAACACTGAAGCTTTCTTT. Translation gives CASSRDIENTEAFF. J is TRBJ1-1 and V is TRBV3-1; tentatively, D is TRBD1 (6 bases). Germline loops: CDR1 LGHDT, CDR2 YNNKEL (reference sequence). The ends were cut back, 6 bases at V and 1 base at J, with 12 bases in the middle. The CDR3 covers 14 residues.

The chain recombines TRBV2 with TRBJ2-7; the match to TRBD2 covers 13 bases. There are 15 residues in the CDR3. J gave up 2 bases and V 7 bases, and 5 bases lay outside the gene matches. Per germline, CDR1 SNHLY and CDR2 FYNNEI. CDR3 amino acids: CASTVGTSGAYEQYF. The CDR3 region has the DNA TGTGCCAGCACCGTAGGGACTAGCGGGGCCTACGAGCAGTACTTC.

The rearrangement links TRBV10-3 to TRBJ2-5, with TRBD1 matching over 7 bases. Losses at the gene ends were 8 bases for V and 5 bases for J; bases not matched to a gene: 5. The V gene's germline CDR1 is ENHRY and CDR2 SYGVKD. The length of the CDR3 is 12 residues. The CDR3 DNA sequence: TGTGCCATCCGGGACAGTGGGGAGACCCAGTACTTC. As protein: CAIRDSGETQYF.

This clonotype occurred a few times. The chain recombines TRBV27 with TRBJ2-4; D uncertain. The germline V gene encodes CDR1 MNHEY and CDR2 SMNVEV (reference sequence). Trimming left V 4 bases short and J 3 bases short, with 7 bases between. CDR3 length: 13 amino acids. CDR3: CASSWSVKNIQYF. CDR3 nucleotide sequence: TGTGCCAGCAGTTGGTCGGTCAAAAACATTCAGTACTTC.

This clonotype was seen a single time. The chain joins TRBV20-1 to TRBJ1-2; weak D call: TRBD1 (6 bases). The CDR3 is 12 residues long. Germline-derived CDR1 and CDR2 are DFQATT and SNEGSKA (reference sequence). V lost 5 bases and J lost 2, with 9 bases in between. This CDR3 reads CSAPQGNYGYTF. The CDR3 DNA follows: TGCAGTGCTCCACAGGGCAACTATGGCTACACCTTC.

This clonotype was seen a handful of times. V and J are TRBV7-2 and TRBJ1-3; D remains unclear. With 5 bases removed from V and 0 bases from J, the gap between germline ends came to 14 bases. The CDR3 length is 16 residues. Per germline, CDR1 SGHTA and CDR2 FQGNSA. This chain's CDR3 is CASSPRTVSSGNTIYF. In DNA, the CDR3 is TGTGCCAGCAGCCCCCGGACGGTGAGCTCTGGAAACACCATATATTTT.

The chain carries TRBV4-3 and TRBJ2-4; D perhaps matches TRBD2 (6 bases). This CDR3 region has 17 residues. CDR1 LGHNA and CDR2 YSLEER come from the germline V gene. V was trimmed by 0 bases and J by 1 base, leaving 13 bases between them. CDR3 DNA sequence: TGCGCCAGCAGCCAAGATCGCCCCGGAGGGGCCAAAAACATTCAGTACTTC. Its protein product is CASSQDRPGGAKNIQYF.

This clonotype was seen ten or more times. This CDR3 reads CASSPSGGVYQPQHF. The CDR3 coding sequence is TGTGCCAGCAGTCCAAGTGGGGGGGTTTATCAGCCCCAGCATTTT. This chain uses TRBV12-3 or TRBV12-4 with TRBJ1-5, with TRBD1 as a possible D gene (5 bases). With 5 bases removed from V and 5 bases from J, the gap between germline ends came to 16 bases. This CDR3 contains 15 residues.

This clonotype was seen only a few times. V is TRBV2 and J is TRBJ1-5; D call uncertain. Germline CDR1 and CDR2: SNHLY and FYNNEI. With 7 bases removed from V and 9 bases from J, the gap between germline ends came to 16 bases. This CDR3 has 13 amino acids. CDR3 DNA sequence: TGTGCCAGCACCCCGGTTCGGGCTGGGCCCCAGCATTTT. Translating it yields CASTPVRAGPQHF.

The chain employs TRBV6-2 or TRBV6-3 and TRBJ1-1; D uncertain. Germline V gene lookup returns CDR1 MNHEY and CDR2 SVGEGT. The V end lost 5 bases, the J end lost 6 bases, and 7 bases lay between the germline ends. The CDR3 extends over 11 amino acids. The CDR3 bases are TGTGCCAGCAGTAATCGAGCTGAAGCTTTCTTT. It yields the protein CASSNRAEAFF.

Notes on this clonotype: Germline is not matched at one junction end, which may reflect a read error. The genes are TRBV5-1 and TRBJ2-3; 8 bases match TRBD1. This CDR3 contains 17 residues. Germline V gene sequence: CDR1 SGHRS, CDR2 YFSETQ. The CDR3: CASSSARTGLSTDTKYF. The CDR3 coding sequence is TGCGCCAGCAGCTCGGCCCGGACAGGGCTTAGCACAGATACGAAGTATTTT.

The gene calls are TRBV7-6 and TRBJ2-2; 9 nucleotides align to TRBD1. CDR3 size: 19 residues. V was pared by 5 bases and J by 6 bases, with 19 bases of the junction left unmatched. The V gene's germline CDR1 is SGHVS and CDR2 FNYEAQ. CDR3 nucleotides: TGTGCCAGCAGCAATCCGGGACAGGGCTTCTCTCAGCGCCCCGGGGAGCTGTTTTTT. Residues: CASSNPGQGFSQRPGELFF.

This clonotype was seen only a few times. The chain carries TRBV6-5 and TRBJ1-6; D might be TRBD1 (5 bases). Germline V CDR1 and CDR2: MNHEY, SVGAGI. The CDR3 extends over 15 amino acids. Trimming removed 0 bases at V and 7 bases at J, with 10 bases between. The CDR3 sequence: CASSYSVRENSPLHF. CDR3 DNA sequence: TGTGCCAGCAGTTACTCGGTCAGGGAGAATTCACCCCTCCACTTT.

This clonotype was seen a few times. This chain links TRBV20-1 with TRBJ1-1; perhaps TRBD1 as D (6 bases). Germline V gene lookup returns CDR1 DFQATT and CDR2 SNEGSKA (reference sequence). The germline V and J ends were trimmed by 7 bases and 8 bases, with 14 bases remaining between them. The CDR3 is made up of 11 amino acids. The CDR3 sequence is CSGQGRVEAFF. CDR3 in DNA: TGCAGTGGTCAGGGGCGCGTAGAAGCTTTCTTT.

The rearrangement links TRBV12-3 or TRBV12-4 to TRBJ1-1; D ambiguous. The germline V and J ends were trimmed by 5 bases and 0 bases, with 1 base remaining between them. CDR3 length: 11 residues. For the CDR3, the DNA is TGTGCCAGCAGTGTGAACACTGAAGCTTTCTTT. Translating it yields CASSVNTEAFF.

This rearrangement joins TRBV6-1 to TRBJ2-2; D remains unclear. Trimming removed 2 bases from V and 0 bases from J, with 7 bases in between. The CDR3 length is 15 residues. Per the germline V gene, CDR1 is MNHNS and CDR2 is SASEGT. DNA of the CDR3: TGTGCCAGCAGTGAATTGGGGTCGAACACCGGGGAGCTGTTTTTT. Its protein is CASSELGSNTGELFF.

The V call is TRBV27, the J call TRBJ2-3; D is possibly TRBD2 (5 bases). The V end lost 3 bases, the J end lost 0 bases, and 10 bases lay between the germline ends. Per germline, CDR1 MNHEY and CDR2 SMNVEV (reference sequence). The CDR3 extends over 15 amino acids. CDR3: CASSFAVASTDTQYF. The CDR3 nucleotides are TGTGCCAGCAGTTTCGCGGTAGCGAGCACAGATACGCAGTATTTT.

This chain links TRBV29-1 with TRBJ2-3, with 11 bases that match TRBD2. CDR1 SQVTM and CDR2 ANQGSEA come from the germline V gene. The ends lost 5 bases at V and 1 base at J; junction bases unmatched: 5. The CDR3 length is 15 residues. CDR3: CSVTKTSGGTDTQYF. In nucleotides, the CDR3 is TGCAGCGTTACCAAGACTAGCGGGGGCACAGATACGCAGTATTTT.

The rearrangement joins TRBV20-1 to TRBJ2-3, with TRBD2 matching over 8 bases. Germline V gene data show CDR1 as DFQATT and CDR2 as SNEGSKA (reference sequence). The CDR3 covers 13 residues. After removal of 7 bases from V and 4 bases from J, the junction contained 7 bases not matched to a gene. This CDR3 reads CSGLALRADTQYF. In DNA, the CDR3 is TGCAGTGGACTAGCGCTAAGGGCAGATACGCAGTATTTT.

For the CDR3, the DNA is TGTGCCAGCAGCTCGCATCTTATACCGGGACTAGCGGGGGGGCCTTCCGGGGAGCTGTTTTTT. This sequence encodes CASSSHLIPGLAGGPSGELFF. The gene calls are TRBV11-2 and TRBJ2-2; 16 bases are shared with TRBD2. There are 21 residues in the CDR3. Germline V gives CDR1 SGHAT, CDR2 FQNNGV. V gave up 4 bases and J gave up 6 bases; unmatched junction bases: 17.

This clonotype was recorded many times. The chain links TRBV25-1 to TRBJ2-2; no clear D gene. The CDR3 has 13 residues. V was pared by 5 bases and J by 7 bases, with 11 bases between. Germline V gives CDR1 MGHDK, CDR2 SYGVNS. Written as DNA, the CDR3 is TGTGCCAGCAGTCAAGACTGGTACGGGGAGCTGTTTTTT. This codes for CASSQDWYGELFF.

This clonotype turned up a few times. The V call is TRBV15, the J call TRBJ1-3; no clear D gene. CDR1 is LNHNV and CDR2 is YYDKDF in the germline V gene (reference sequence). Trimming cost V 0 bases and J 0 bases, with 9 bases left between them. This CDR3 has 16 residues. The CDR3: CATSRDFLGSGNTIYF. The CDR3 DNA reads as TGTGCCACCAGCAGAGATTTCCTTGGCTCTGGAAACACCATATATTTT.

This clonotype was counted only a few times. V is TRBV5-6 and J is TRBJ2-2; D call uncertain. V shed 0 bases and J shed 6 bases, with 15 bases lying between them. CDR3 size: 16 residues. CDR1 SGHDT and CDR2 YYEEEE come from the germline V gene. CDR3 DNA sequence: TGTGCCAGCAGCTTGGTTGGCGGACCGGAGTCCGGGGAGCTGTTTTTT. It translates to CASSLVGGPESGELFF.

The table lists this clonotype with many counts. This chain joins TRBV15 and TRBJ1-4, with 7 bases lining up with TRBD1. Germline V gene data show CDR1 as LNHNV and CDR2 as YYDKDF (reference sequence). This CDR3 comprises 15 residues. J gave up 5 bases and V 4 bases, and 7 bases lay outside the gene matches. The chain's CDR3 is CATSIAKGQNEKLFF. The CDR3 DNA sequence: TGTGCCACCAGCATAGCAAAGGGACAGAATGAAAAACTGTTTTTT.

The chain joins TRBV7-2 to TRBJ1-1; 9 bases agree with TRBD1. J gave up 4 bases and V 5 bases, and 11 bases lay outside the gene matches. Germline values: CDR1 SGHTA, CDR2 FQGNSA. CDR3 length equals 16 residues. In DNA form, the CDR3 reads TGTGCCAGCAGCCCCGGGACAGGGCTTTTATCCACTGAAGCTTTCTTT. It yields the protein CASSPGTGLLSTEAFF.

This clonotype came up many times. The CDR3: CASSLEGETQYF. The CDR3 bases are TGCGCCAGCAGCTTGGAAGGAGAGACCCAGTACTTC. This chain links TRBV5-1 with TRBJ2-5; no firm D call. The V gene's germline CDR1 is SGHRS and CDR2 YFSETQ. The CDR3 runs to 12 residues. Trimming took off 0 bases at V and 4 bases at J, with 4 bases between the two ends. The whole variable domain, remainder taken from reference TRBV5-1 and TRBJ2-5, is KAGVTQTPRYLIKTRGQQVTLSCSPISGHRSVSWYQQTPGQGLQFLFEYFSETQRNKGNFPGRFSGRQFSNSRSEMNVSTLELGDSALYLCASSLEGETQYFGPGTRLLVL.

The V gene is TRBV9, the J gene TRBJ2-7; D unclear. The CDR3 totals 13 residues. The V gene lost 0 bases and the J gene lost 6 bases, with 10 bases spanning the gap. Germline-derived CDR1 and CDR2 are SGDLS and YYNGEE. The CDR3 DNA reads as TGTGCCAGCAGCGTAGGGCACAAGGCCGAGCAGTACTTC. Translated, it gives CASSVGHKAEQYF.